This T cell receptor beta chain was obtained from a study of STAT5B mutations in CD4+ large granular lymphocyte leukemia. The sample holds one count of this clone. The data were produced by immunoSEQ multiplex PCR, yet TCRdb's version contains in-frame clones alone and is incomplete. Here the sample spans nearly 35,000 clones, about 70% being singletons. The CDR3 sequence is 12 residues long. Germline V lookup: CDR1 SGHTS, CDR2 YDEGEE. V lost 4 bases and J 3 bases, leaving 4 bases between the germline ends. This TCR was sampled from a human donor in good health. V usage is TRBV5-8 and J usage is TRBJ2-2; D not certain. Sequencing input: CD4+ T cells from blood buffy coats. The chain's CDR3 is CASSEDTGELFF. CDR3 DNA: TGTGCCAGCAGCGAGGACACCGGGGAGCTGTTTTTT.